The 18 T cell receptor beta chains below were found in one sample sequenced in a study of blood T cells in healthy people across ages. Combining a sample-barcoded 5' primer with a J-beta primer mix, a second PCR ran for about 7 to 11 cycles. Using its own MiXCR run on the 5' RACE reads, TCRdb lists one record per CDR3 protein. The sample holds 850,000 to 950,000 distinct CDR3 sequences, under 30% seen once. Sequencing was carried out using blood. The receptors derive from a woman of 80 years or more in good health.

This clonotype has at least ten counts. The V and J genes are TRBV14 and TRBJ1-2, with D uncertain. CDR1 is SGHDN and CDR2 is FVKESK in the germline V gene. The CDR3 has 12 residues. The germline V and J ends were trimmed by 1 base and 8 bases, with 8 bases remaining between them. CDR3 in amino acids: CASSQASGGYTF. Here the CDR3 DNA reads TGTGCCAGCAGCCAAGCCTCGGGGGGCTACACCTTC.

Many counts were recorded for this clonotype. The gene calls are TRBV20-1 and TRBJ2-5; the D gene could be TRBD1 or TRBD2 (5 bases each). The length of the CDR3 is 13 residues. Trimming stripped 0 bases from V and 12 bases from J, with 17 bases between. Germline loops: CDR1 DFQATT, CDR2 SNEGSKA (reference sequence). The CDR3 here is CSARDRETRGKYF. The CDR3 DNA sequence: TGCAGTGCTAGAGATCGCGAAACTAGGGGCAAGTACTTC.

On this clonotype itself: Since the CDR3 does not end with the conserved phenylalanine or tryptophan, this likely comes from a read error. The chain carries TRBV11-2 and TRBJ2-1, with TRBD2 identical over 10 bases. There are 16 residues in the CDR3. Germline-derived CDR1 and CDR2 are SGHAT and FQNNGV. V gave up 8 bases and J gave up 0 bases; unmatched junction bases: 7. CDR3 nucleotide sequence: TGTGCCAGCCGGACTAGCGGAGTGAGCTCCTACAATGAGCAGTTCTCC. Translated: CASRTSGVSSYNEQFS.

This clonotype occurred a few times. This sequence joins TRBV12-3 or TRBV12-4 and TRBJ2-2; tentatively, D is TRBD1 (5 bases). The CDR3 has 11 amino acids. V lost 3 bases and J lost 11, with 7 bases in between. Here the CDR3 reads CASSFDSELFF. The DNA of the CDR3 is TGTGCCAGCAGTTTTGACAGTGAGCTGTTTTTT.

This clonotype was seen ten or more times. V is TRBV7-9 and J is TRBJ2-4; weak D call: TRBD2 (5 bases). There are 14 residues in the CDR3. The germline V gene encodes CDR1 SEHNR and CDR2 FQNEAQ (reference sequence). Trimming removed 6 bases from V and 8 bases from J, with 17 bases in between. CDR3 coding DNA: TGTGCCAGCAGTATTCCGGGATCCCAGGACATTCAGTACTTC. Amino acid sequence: CASSIPGSQDIQYF.

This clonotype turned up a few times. The CDR3 DNA is TGTGCCAGCAGTCCTACTTACTCTGGGGCCAACGTCCTGACTTTC. Its protein product is CASSPTYSGANVLTF. The V gene is TRBV27, the J gene TRBJ2-6, with no clear D. The CDR3 consists of 15 residues. Germline V gene lookup returns CDR1 MNHEY and CDR2 SMNVEV (reference sequence). Trimming took 5 bases from V and 0 from J, leaving 8 bases between them.

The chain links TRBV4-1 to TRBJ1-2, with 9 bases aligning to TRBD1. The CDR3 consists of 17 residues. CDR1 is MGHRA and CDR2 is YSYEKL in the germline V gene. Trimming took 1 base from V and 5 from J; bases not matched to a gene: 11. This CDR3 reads CASSQATSGTGSYGYTF. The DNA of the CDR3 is TGCGCCAGCAGCCAAGCAACCTCCGGGACAGGGTCATATGGCTACACCTTC.

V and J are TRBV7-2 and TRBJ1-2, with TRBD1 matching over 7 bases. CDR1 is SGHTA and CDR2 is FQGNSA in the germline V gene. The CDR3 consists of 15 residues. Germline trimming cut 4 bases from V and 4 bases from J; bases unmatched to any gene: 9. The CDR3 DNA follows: TGTGCCAGCAGCTCTGGGATAGGGGGCGTCTATGGCTACACCTTC. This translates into CASSSGIGGVYGYTF.

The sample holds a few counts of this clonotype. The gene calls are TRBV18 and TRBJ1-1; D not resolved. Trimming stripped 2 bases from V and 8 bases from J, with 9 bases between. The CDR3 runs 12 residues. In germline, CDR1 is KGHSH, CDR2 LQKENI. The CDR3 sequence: CASSPNESEAFF. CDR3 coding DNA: TGTGCCAGCTCACCAAATGAATCGGAAGCTTTCTTT.

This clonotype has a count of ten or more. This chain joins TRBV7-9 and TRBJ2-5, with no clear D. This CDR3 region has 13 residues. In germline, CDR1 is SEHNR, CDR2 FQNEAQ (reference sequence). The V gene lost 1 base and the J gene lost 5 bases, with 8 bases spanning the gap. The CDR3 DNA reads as TGTGCCAGCAGCTTAGTTAGGGTGGAGACCCAGTACTTC. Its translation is CASSLVRVETQYF. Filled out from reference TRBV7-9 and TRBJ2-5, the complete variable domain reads DTGVSQNPRHKITKRGQNVTFRCDPISEHNRLYWYRQTLGQGPEFLTYFQNEAQLEKSRLLSDRFSAERPKGSFSTLEIQRTEQGDSAMYLCASSLVRVETQYFGPGTRLLVL.

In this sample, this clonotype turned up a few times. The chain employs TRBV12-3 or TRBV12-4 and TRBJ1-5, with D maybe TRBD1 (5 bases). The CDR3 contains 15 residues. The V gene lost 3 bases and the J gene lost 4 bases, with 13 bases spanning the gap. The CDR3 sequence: CASSFSGTKNQPQHF. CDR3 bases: TGTGCCAGCAGTTTCTCAGGGACTAAAAATCAGCCCCAGCATTTT.

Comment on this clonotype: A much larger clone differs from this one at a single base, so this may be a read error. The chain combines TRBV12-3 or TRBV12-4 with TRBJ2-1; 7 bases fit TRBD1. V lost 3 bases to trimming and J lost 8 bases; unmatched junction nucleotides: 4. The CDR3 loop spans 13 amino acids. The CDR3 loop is CASSFYRGDEQFF. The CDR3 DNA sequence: TGTGCCAGCAGTTTTTACAGGGGAGATGAGCAGTTCTTC.

The CDR3 protein is CASSQDRGPSYEQYF. The CDR3 region has the DNA TGTGCCAGCAGCCAGGACAGGGGGCCCTCCTACGAGCAGTACTTC. This chain links TRBV2 with TRBJ2-7, with 11 bases matching TRBD1. CDR1 is SNHLY, CDR2 FYNNEI, per germline. The V segment lost 6 bases and the J segment 0 bases; nucleotides outside the gene matches: 4. This CDR3 spans 15 amino acids.

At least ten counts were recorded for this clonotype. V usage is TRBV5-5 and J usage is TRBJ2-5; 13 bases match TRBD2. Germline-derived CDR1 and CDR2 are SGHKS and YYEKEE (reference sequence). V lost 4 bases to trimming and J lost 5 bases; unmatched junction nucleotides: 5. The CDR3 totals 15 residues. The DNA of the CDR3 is TGTGCCAGCAGCATAGGACTAGCGGGGGTGGAGACCCAGTACTTC. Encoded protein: CASSIGLAGVETQYF.

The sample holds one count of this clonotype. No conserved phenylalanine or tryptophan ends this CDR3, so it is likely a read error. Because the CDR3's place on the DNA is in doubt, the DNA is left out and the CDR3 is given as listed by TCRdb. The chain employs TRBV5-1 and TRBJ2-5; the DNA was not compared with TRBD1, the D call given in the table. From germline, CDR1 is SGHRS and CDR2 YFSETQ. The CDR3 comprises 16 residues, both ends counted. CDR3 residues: CASSWSGLPIQETQHL.

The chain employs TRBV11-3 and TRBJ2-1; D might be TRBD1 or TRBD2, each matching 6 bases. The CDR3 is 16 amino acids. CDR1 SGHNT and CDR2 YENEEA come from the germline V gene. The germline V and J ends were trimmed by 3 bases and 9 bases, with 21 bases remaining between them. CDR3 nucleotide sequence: TGTGCCAGCAGCTTTCAACCCTCGGGGGCCTCGGGTGAGCAGTTCTTC. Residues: CASSFQPSGASGEQFF.

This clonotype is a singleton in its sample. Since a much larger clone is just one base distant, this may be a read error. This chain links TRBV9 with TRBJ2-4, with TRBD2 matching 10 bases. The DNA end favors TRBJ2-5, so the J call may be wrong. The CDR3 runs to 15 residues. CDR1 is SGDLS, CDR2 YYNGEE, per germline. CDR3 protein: CASSETSGVLGTQYF. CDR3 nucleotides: TGTGCCAGCAGCGAAACTAGCGGGGTGTTGGGGACCCAGTACTTC.

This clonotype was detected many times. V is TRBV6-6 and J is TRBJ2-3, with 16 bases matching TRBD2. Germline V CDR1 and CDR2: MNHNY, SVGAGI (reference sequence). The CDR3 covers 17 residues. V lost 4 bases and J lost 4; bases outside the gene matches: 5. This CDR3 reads CASSSGLAGGRSDTQYF. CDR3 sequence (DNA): TGTGCCAGCAGTTCGGGACTAGCGGGGGGGAGGTCAGATACGCAGTATTTT.